This entry describes one TCR beta chain. Its antigen is unknown. The CDR3 loop spans 15 amino acids. V was pared by 3 bases and J by 0 bases, with 13 bases between. CDR1 and CDR2 (germline): SGDLS, YYNGEE. Expressed TCRB transcripts were sequenced after all isolated RNA was converted to cDNA. Produced via immunoSEQ multiplex PCR; TCRdb's table is partial and in-frame only. This table holds about 710,000 clones, around an eighth found once. This sample is part of a study of beta chain features in type 1 diabetes. Study results and caveats: HLA effects on TCRB rearrangement stayed unresolved here. Healthy donors had naive, central memory and Treg TCRB repertoires that appeared less similar than those seen among patients. For Type 1 diabetes patients, all four CD4+ subsets carried TCRB CDR3s that were moderately but significantly shorter. Lower insertion and higher deletion counts appeared at VDJ junctions in type 1 diabetes patients.

Input material: naive CD4+ T cells from blood. This sequence joins TRBV9 and TRBJ2-7; D may be TRBD2 (5 bases). The TCR was taken from a young man with type 1 diabetes. As DNA, the CDR3 is TGTGCCAGCAGCGCCCCGGACGGGATCTCCTACGAGCAGTACTTC. Protein product: CASSAPDGISYEQYF.